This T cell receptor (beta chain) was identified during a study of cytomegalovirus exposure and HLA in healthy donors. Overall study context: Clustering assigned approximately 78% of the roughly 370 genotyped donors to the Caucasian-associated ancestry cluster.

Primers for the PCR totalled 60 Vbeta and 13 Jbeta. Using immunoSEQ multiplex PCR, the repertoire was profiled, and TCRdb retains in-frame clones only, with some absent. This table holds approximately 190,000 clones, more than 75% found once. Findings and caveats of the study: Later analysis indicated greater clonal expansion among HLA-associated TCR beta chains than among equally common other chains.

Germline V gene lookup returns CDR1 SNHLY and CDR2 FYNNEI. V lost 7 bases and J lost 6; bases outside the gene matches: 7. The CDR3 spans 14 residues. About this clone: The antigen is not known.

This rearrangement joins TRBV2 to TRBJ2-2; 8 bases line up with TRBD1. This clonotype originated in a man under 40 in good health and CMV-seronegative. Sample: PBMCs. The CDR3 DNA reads TGTGCCAGCACCACGGACAGGGACTCCGGGGAGCTGTTTTTT. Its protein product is CASTTDRDSGELFF. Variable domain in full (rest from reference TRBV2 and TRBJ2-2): EPEVTQTPSHQVTQMGQEVILRCVPISNHLYFYWYRQILGQKVEFLVSFYNNEISEKSEIFDDQFSVERPDGSNFTLKIRSTKLEDSAMYFCASTTDRDSGELFFGEGSRLTVL.